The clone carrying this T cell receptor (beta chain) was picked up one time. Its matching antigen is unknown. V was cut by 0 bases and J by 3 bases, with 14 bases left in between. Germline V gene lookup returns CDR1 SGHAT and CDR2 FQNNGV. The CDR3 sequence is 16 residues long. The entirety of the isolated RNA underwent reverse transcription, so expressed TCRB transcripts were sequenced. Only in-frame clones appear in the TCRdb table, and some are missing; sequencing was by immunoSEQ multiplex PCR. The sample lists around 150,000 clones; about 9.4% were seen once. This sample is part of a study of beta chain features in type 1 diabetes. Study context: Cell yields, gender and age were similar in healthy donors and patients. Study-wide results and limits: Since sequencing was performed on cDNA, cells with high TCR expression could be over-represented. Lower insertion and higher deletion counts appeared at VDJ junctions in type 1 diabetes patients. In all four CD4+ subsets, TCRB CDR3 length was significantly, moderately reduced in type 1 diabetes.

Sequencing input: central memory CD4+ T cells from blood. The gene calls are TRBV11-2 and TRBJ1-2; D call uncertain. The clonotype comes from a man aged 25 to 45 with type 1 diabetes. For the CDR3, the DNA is TGTGCCAGCAGCTTAGATGGGCGGAGGTGGGACTATGGCTACACCTTC. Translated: CASSLDGRRWDYGYTF.